This is a list of T cell receptor beta chains from one sample in a study of T cell responses to AZD1222 COVID-19 vaccine. Sequencing used immunoSEQ multiplex PCR; TCRdb keeps in-frame clones, though not all of them. The sample lists 150,000 or so clones, 90% occurring once. Sample: peripheral blood, taken 28 days after the second dose of the MenACWY control vaccine. The receptors come from an adult who received the MenACWY meningococcal vaccine as a control. Each CDR3 is given with its conserved first and last residue. D genes are given only for firm matches.

TRBD1,TRBJ2-7,TRBV29-1,TGCAGCGTAATCGTGCCGGAGACAGGGGGCTGGGAGCAGTACTTC,CSVIVPETGGWEQYF
NA,TRBJ2-7,TRBV5-5,TGTGCCAGCAGCTTGGTTCTGATGGGGTACTACGAGCAGTACTTC,CASSLVLMGYYEQYF
NA,TRBJ1-4,TRBV4-1,TGCGCCAGCAGCCAAGGTGTCGGCAATGAAAAACTGTTTTTT,CASSQGVGNEKLFF
TRBD2,TRBJ2-1,TRBV10-1,TGCGCCAGCAATGAGCGGGAGGGAGTTGAGCAGTTCTTC,CASNEREGVEQFF
NA,TRBJ1-3,TRBV24-1,TGTGCCACCAGTGACAGCGGACGGCGTCTAAACACCATATATTTT,CATSDSGRRLNTIYF
NA,TRBJ2-2,TRBV6-5,TGTGCCAGCAGTTACGGACAGCGAAGCGGGGAGCTGTTTTTT,CASSYGQRSGELFF
NA,TRBJ1-6,TRBV28,TGTGCCAGCAGGGGGCAGGGCGGAAATTCACCCCTCCACTTT,CASRGQGGNSPLHF
NA,TRBJ2-4,TRBV3-1/TRBV3-2,TGTGCCAGCAGCCAACCAGGGGTGGCCAAAAACATTCAGTACTTC,CASSQPGVAKNIQYF
NA,TRBJ1-4,TRBV15,TGTGCCACCAGCACGCCCCGGGACGAAGGGGAAAAACTGTTTTTT,CATSTPRDEGEKLFF
TRBD1,TRBJ1-1,TRBV6-5,TGTGCCAGCAGAACAGGGGGCAGGGGCACTGAAGCTTTCTTT,CASRTGGRGTEAFF
TRBD2,TRBJ2-3,TRBV14,TGTGCCAGCATAAAGGGGAGCGGGAAACTACCAGATACGCAGTATTTT,CASIKGSGKLPDTQYF
NA,TRBJ2-5,TRBV7-9,TGTGCCAGCAGTTCAACTAGGGTGCAAGAGACCCAGTACTTC,CASSSTRVQETQYF
TRBD1,TRBJ2-7,TRBV29-1,TGCAGCGTTGAAAAGGGGGACAGGGGGTATCACGAGCAGTACTTC,CSVEKGDRGYHEQYF
NA,TRBJ2-7,TRBV6-5,TGTGCCAGCAGAAATCCCGGGCCTCGGCTCGAGCAGTACTTC,CASRNPGPRLEQYF
NA,TRBJ2-7,TRBV11-2,TGTGCCAGCAGCGCAAATCTAGAGATGCTCGGCGAGCAGTACTTC,CASSANLEMLGEQYF
NA,TRBJ1-1,TRBV29-1,TGCAGCGTTTCCGCAGGGGACACTGAAGCTTTCTTT,CSVSAGDTEAFF
NA,TRBJ1-2,TRBV12-5,TGTGCTAGTGGTTTGGTACGAGGCCGGGGCTATGGCTACACCTTC,CASGLVRGRGYGYTF
TRBD1,TRBJ1-6,TRBV6-5,TGTGCCAGCAGTTACTCGGGACAGGCCTATAATTCACCCCTCCACTTT,CASSYSGQAYNSPLHF
NA,TRBJ2-3,TRBV11-2,TGTGCCAGCAGCTTGACAGTGAGCACAGATACGCAGTATTTT,CASSLTVSTDTQYF
TRBD2,TRBJ2-2,TRBV28,TGTGCCAGCAGTTCCCCCCGGGGTGGCGGGGGGAGAAAACCCGGGGAGCTGTTTTTT,CASSSPRGGGGRKPGELFF
TRBD1,TRBJ1-1,TRBV18,TGTGCCAGCTCACCGACAGGGGAGAACACTGAAGCTTTCTTT,CASSPTGENTEAFF
NA,TRBJ2-7,TRBV19,TGTGCCAGTAGTATTACCCCACCGGCCCCCGAGCAGTACTTC,CASSITPPAPEQYF
NA,TRBJ1-5,TRBV7-2,TGTGCCAGCAGCCCCTCGGGGAGCAATCAGCCCCAGCATTTT,CASSPSGSNQPQHF
TRBD1,TRBJ2-3,TRBV7-2,TGTGCCAGCACGGGACAGGGGGCACCAGATACGCAGTATTTT,CASTGQGAPDTQYF
NA,TRBJ2-5,TRBV19,TGTGCCAGTAGTTCCCGCCGGCCTAAAGGGGAGACCCAGTACTTC,CASSSRRPKGETQYF
NA,TRBJ1-1,TRBV5-1,TGCGCCAGCAGCTTGAGTTCCGGGGCCTCAATGAACACTGAAGCTTTCTTT,CASSLSSGASMNTEAFF
TRBD1,TRBJ1-2,TRBV28,TGTGCCAGCAGTAGGACAGGGAGCAACTATGGCTACACCTTC,CASSRTGSNYGYTF
NA,TRBJ1-2,TRBV29-1,TGCAGCGTTGAGGAGGGCCAGTATGGCTACACCTTC,CSVEEGQYGYTF
NA,TRBJ2-3,TRBV7-2,TGTGCCAGCAGCTTCGGGGGATTCACAGATACGCAGTATTTT,CASSFGGFTDTQYF